What follows are 21 T cell receptor beta chains derived from one specimen sequenced in a study of T cell responses to AZD1222 COVID-19 vaccine. Assay used: immunoSEQ multiplex PCR; TCRdb lists only in-frame clones, some missing. The sample lists 140,000 to 150,000 clones; approximately 93% were seen once. The source was peripheral blood, collected after recovery from COVID-19. The receptors originated from an adult who had recovered from COVID-19.

The chain joins TRBV7-9 to TRBJ1-2; D remains unclear. V was shortened by 7 bases and J by 4 bases, with 19 bases between the two germline ends. The germline V gene has CDR1 SEHNR and CDR2 FQNEAQ (reference sequence). The CDR3 has 15 residues. The CDR3 here is CASTSNKGSGYGYTF. Written as DNA, the CDR3 is TGTGCCAGCACCTCCAATAAGGGATCAGGCTATGGCTACACCTTC.

The chain employs TRBV5-4 and TRBJ2-5; 8 bases align to TRBD2. This CDR3 is 15 amino acids long. J was trimmed by 5 bases and V by 3 bases; bases with no gene match: 9. CDR1 is SGHNT, CDR2 YYREEE, per germline (reference sequence). The CDR3: CASSSAGLDVETQYF. CDR3 bases: TGTGCCAGCAGCTCGGCGGGACTAGATGTGGAGACCCAGTACTTC.

This chain uses TRBV30 with TRBJ1-4, with D unresolved. The V end was cut by 0 bases, the J end by 7 bases, with 6 bases between. Per germline, CDR1 GTSNPN and CDR2 SVGIG (reference sequence). This CDR3 region has 12 residues. CDR3 bases: TGTGCCTGGAGTGTATTACGTGAAAAACTGTTTTTT. Its translation is CAWSVLREKLFF.

This chain uses TRBV11-1 with TRBJ1-2, with a possible D match to TRBD1 (5 bases). This CDR3 is built from 12 residues. Germline V lookup: CDR1 SGHAT, CDR2 FQDESV (reference sequence). V lost 5 bases and J lost 5, with 9 bases in between. The CDR3 nucleotides read TGTGCCAGCAGCATTCAGGGATATGGCTACACCTTC. Its translation is CASSIQGYGYTF.

The chain employs TRBV28 and TRBJ2-7; perhaps D is TRBD1 or TRBD2 (5 bases each). Germline V gene lookup returns CDR1 MDHEN and CDR2 SYDVKM. The CDR3 consists of 14 residues. V lost 2 bases and J 2 bases, leaving 10 bases between the germline ends. Here the CDR3 reads CASSLGTATYEQYF. In DNA form, the CDR3 reads TGTGCCAGCAGTTTAGGGACCGCAACCTACGAGCAGTACTTC.

This clone was recorded once. This rearrangement joins TRBV6-5 to TRBJ1-1; D perhaps matches TRBD1 (6 bases). The CDR3 sequence is 13 residues long. Germline V gene lookup returns CDR1 MNHEY and CDR2 SVGAGI. V was shortened by 7 bases and J by 5 bases, with 14 bases between the two germline ends. The DNA of the CDR3 is TGTGCCAGCACCCGAGGGGGAGGTACTGAAGCTTTCTTT. Its translation: CASTRGGGTEAFF.

The sample holds one count of this clone. The chain links TRBV29-1 to TRBJ1-1, with 7 bases fitting TRBD1. Germline V gives CDR1 SQVTM, CDR2 ANQGSEA. Trimming cost V 3 bases and J 2 bases; bases outside gene matches: 6. The CDR3 totals 14 residues. This CDR3 reads CSVDPRQGNTEAFF. CDR3 in DNA: TGCAGCGTTGACCCTAGACAGGGAAACACTGAAGCTTTCTTT.

The rearrangement uses TRBV28 and TRBJ2-7, with D perhaps matching TRBD2 (5 bases). V dropped 10 bases and J dropped 3 bases, with 7 bases sitting between them. The germline CDR1 and CDR2 sequences are MDHEN and SYDVKM. The CDR3 spans 10 residues. CDR3 DNA sequence: TGTGCCACGGGGAACTACGAGCAGTACTTC. This translates into CATGNYEQYF.

J is TRBJ2-3 and V is TRBV7-9; D gene unclear. V lost 3 bases to trimming and J lost 4 bases, with 8 bases between them. The CDR3 sequence is 13 residues long. Germline CDR1 SEHNR, CDR2 FQNEAQ (reference sequence). In nucleotides, the CDR3 is TGTGCCAGCAGCTTTCTAGGGCCAGATACGCAGTATTTT. This sequence encodes CASSFLGPDTQYF.

V gene TRBV28 combines with J gene TRBJ2-2; D gene uncertain. The V end lost 6 bases, the J end lost 0 bases, and 8 bases lay between the germline ends. This CDR3 region has 14 residues. Germline CDR1 MDHEN, CDR2 SYDVKM. Written as DNA, the CDR3 is TGTGCCAGCAGGCTGAGCCCGAACACCGGGGAGCTGTTTTTT. Protein: CASRLSPNTGELFF.

This rearrangement joins TRBV28 to TRBJ2-1; TRBD2 matches at 7 bases. Germline-derived CDR1 and CDR2 are MDHEN and SYDVKM. This CDR3 region has 13 residues. With 8 bases clipped from V and 6 bases from J, the junction kept 7 bases outside the gene matches. CDR3 sequence (DNA): TGTGCCAGCCGGGAGGCCAGTTCCAATGAGCAGTTCTTC. It specifies CASREASSNEQFF. The whole variable domain, filled in from reference TRBV28 and TRBJ2-1, reads DVKVTQSSRYLVKRTGEKVFLECVQDMDHENMFWYRQDPGLGLRLIYFSYDVKMKEKGDIPEGYSVSREKKERFSLILESASTNQTSMYLCASREASSNEQFFGPGTRLTVL.

The chain has TRBV28 and TRBJ1-5; tentatively, D is TRBD1 (5 bases). This CDR3 is built from 16 residues. V shed 4 bases and J shed 3 bases, with 16 bases lying between them. Germline CDR1 MDHEN, CDR2 SYDVKM. CDR3 loop: CASSSRGRPFNQPQHF. The CDR3 DNA reads TGTGCCAGCAGTTCTAGGGGACGCCCGTTCAATCAGCCCCAGCATTTT.

This chain connects TRBV18 to TRBJ1-6, with 11 nucleotides matching TRBD1. This CDR3 is built from 14 residues. CDR1 and CDR2 (germline): KGHSH, LQKENI. Trimming removed 3 bases from V and 8 bases from J; junction bases left unmatched: 0. The CDR3: CASSPGQGDSPLHF. In nucleotides, the CDR3 is TGTGCCAGCTCACCGGGACAGGGGGATTCACCCCTCCACTTT.

This clone was found once. The rearrangement links TRBV3-1 (or the pseudogene TRBV3-2) to TRBJ2-7; D uncertain. The germline V gene has CDR1 LGHDT and CDR2 YNNKEL (reference sequence). Trimming left V 4 bases short and J 0 bases short, with 13 bases between. This CDR3 has 15 residues. CDR3 bases: TGTGCCAGCAGCCGCCTAAGTCGGAGCTCCTACGAGCAGTACTTC. Encoded protein: CASSRLSRSSYEQYF.

The chain employs TRBV28 and TRBJ1-4; TRBD1 matches at 8 bases. V lost 7 bases to trimming and J lost 7 bases; unmatched junction nucleotides: 11. Germline CDR1 MDHEN, CDR2 SYDVKM. There are 15 residues in the CDR3. The CDR3 loop reads CASKSDRVLGEKLFF. The CDR3 DNA reads TGTGCCAGCAAGTCGGACAGGGTCTTAGGTGAAAAACTGTTTTTT. Full variable domain (rest looked up from reference TRBV28 and TRBJ1-4): DVKVTQSSRYLVKRTGEKVFLECVQDMDHENMFWYRQDPGLGLRLIYFSYDVKMKEKGDIPEGYSVSREKKERFSLILESASTNQTSMYLCASKSDRVLGEKLFFGSGTQLSVL.

This chain uses TRBV28 with TRBJ1-1, with D uncertain. Germline lookup yields CDR1 MDHEN and CDR2 SYDVKM. V shed 6 bases and J shed 0 bases, with 5 bases lying between them. The CDR3 runs 12 residues. The CDR3 loop is CASSWMNTEAFF. For the CDR3, the DNA is TGTGCCAGCAGCTGGATGAACACTGAAGCTTTCTTT.

The J gene is TRBJ2-7, the V gene TRBV11-2; D may match TRBD1 or TRBD2 (5 bases each). Trimming took off 6 bases at V and 0 bases at J, with 15 bases between the two ends. This CDR3 is 15 amino acids long. The germline gives CDR1 SGHAT, CDR2 FQNNGV. The CDR3 is CASRGFGADSYEQYF. The CDR3 nucleotides read TGTGCCAGCAGGGGTTTCGGGGCAGACTCCTACGAGCAGTACTTC. The whole variable domain, filled in from reference TRBV11-2 and TRBJ2-7, reads EAGVAQSPRYKIIEKRQSVAFWCNPISGHATLYWYQQILGQGPKLLIQFQNNGVVDDSQLPKDRFSAERLKGVDSTLKIQPAKLEDSAVYLCASRGFGADSYEQYFGPGTRLTVT.

CDR3 coding DNA: TGTGCCAGCAGTCCACGACGGACAGCGCAAGAGACCCAGTACTTC. It encodes CASSPRRTAQETQYF. J is TRBJ2-5 and V is TRBV6-5; D is possibly TRBD1 (6 bases). V shed 5 bases and J shed 2 bases, with 15 bases lying between them. The CDR3 has 15 residues. The germline V gene has CDR1 MNHEY and CDR2 SVGAGI.

The chain joins TRBV4-2 to TRBJ1-6; no firm D call. The length of the CDR3 is 15 residues. V was shortened by 0 bases and J by 8 bases, with 11 bases between the two germline ends. Germline V gives CDR1 LGHNA, CDR2 YNFKEQ. CDR3 protein: CASSQEDGVDSPLHF. The CDR3 bases are TGTGCCAGCAGCCAAGAGGACGGGGTCGATTCACCCCTCCACTTT.

The chain combines TRBV7-9 with TRBJ1-5; TRBD1 might be the D (5 bases). Germline V lookup: CDR1 SEHNR, CDR2 FQNEAQ (reference sequence). This CDR3 has 15 residues. Trimming stripped 5 bases from V and 3 bases from J, with 14 bases between. Here the CDR3 reads CASSPLGEFNQPQHF. As DNA, the CDR3 is TGTGCCAGCAGCCCCCTGGGGGAGTTCAATCAGCCCCAGCATTTT.

The DNA of the CDR3 is TGCGCCAGCAAGAGAAATACAGGCGGTGGAACTTTCACCTTC. Protein: CASKRNTGGGTFTF. V is TRBV5-1 and J is TRBJ1-2, with a possible D match to TRBD1 (5 bases). V lost 6 bases, J lost 13 bases, and 25 bases lay in between. Germline V gene lookup returns CDR1 SGHRS and CDR2 YFSETQ. CDR3 size: 14 residues.